Listed below are T cell receptor beta chains from one sample, sequenced in a study of T cells in localized non-small cell lung cancer. TCRdb's copy holds only in-frame clones and misses some; the assay was immunoSEQ multiplex PCR. In the table there are 450 to 550 clones, 17% of which are singletons. The specimen was normal lung tissue next to the tumor, collected before any cancer treatment. The receptors stem from a male donor older than 55 with stage I lung adenocarcinoma. The CDR3 runs from the conserved cysteine through the conserved F or W. The D gene is left open where the match is weak. Clone sizes are given selectively: once, few, many, or a class where the clone is expanded.

J gene: TRBJ2-1
clone size: NA
V gene: TRBV19
D gene: NA
CDR3 protein: CASDSSAEQFF
CDR3 DNA: TGTGCCAGCGACAGTAGCGCTGAGCAGTTCTTC

J gene: TRBJ2-1
clone size: NA
V gene: TRBV19
D gene: TRBD1
CDR3 protein: CATSPGTGIRNEQFF
CDR3 DNA: TGTGCCACCTCCCCCGGGACAGGGATTCGCAATGAGCAGTTCTTC

J gene: TRBJ2-1
clone size: NA
V gene: TRBV5-1
D gene: TRBD2
CDR3 protein: CASSLVASGSYNEQFF
CDR3 DNA: TGCGCCAGCAGCTTGGTGGCTAGCGGGTCATACAATGAGCAGTTCTTC

J gene: TRBJ2-5
clone size: few
V gene: TRBV18
D gene: NA
CDR3 protein: CASSPRGLRETQYF
CDR3 DNA: TGTGCCAGCTCACCACGGGGGCTTCGGGAGACCCAGTACTTC

J gene: TRBJ2-7
clone size: once
V gene: TRBV29-1
D gene: NA
CDR3 protein: CSVVAGHSYEQYF
CDR3 DNA: TGCAGCGTGGTGGCGGGGCACTCCTACGAGCAGTACTTC

J gene: TRBJ2-2
clone size: few
V gene: TRBV6-8
D gene: NA
CDR3 protein: CASSALGGAGELFF
CDR3 DNA: TGTGCCAGCAGTGCCTTAGGGGGGGCCGGGGAGCTGTTTTTT

J gene: TRBJ1-1
clone size: NA
V gene: TRBV6-8
D gene: NA
CDR3 protein: CASSLHGTEAFF
CDR3 DNA: TGTGCCAGCAGTTTACATGGGACTGAAGCTTTCTTT

J gene: TRBJ1-4
clone size: few
V gene: TRBV4-1
D gene: NA
CDR3 protein: CASSQVNGKKLFF
CDR3 DNA: TGCGCCAGCAGCCAAGTTAACGGGAAAAAACTGTTTTTT

J gene: TRBJ2-5
clone size: NA
V gene: TRBV5-1
D gene: NA
CDR3 protein: CASTQGMGAGEQETQYF
CDR3 DNA: TGCGCCAGCACCCAGGGAATGGGGGCGGGGGAACAAGAGACCCAGTACTTC

J gene: TRBJ2-1
clone size: few
V gene: TRBV11-3
D gene: NA
CDR3 protein: CASSRETRPGGHEQFF
CDR3 DNA: TGTGCCAGCAGCCGCGAAACTAGGCCCGGTGGTCATGAGCAGTTCTTC